These 26 T cell receptor beta chains originate from one sample sequenced in a study of blood T cell repertoires in COVID-19. Measured with immunoSEQ multiplex PCR; TCRdb has only the in-frame clones, and not every one. This table has about 210,000 clones, 70% to 90% appearing once. The specimen was peripheral blood. Receptors were obtained from a woman over 75 with acute or convalescent COVID-19.

CDR3 loop: CASSSPRDTNSYEQYF. The CDR3 nucleotides are TGTGCCAGCAGTTCCCCACGGGACACAAACTCCTACGAGCAGTACTTC. The chain links TRBV5-4 to TRBJ2-7; a possible D gene is TRBD1 (6 bases). The germline CDR1 and CDR2 sequences are SGHNT and YYREEE (reference sequence). V lost 5 bases and J 0 bases, leaving 18 bases between the germline ends. This CDR3 has 16 residues.

The chain joins TRBV18 to TRBJ2-7, with 7 bases identical to TRBD1. This CDR3 is 14 amino acids long. The V segment lost 3 bases and the J segment 5 bases; nucleotides outside the gene matches: 7. Germline loops: CDR1 KGHSH, CDR2 LQKENI. This CDR3 reads CASSPSQGDNEQYF. CDR3 DNA sequence: TGTGCCAGCTCACCGTCCCAGGGGGACAACGAGCAGTACTTC.

The rearrangement uses TRBV6-7 and TRBJ1-2; D possibly corresponds to TRBD1 (6 bases). TRBV6-7 is assigned to the ORF class and has an uncertain function. Trimming removed 0 bases from V and 4 bases from J, with 18 bases in between. The CDR3 extends over 17 amino acids. The CDR3 coding sequence is TGTGCCAGCAGTTACTCGTCGGGCAGGGGCGCGTGCTATGGCTACACCTTC. It encodes CASSYSSGRGACYGYTF.

This clone was detected only once. V gene TRBV24-1 combines with J gene TRBJ1-5; D call uncertain. Germline CDR1 is KGHDR and CDR2 is SFDVKD. The CDR3 extends over 17 amino acids. The V gene lost 0 bases and the J gene lost 6 bases, with 17 bases spanning the gap. CDR3 amino acids: CATSDLYLRKCGQPQHF. The CDR3 DNA reads TGTGCCACCAGTGATTTGTATCTCAGGAAGTGTGGTCAGCCCCAGCATTTT.

The chain has TRBV6-2 or TRBV6-3 and TRBJ1-3; D ambiguous. The CDR3 sequence is 14 residues long. CDR1 is MNHEY and CDR2 is SVGEGT in the germline V gene. V was shortened by 1 base and J by 4 bases, with 8 bases between the two germline ends. CDR3 sequence: CASSYLAGGNTIYF. The CDR3 bases are TGTGCCAGCAGTTACTTGGCGGGAGGAAACACCATATATTTT.

The chain couples TRBV28 to TRBJ1-1, with TRBD1 matching 9 bases. V shed 6 bases and J 9 bases; nucleotides not matched to a gene: 8. The CDR3 has 13 amino acids. Germline V CDR1 and CDR2: MDHEN, SYDVKM. CDR3 nucleotides: TGTGCCAGCAGCACGTCTAACAGGGGGCAAGCTTTCTTT. It encodes CASSTSNRGQAFF.

In this sample, this clone turned up once. This chain connects TRBV11-3 to TRBJ2-7, with 8 bases aligning to TRBD1. CDR1 is SGHNT, CDR2 YENEEA, per germline. J lost 1 base, V lost 4 bases, and 6 bases had no gene match. The CDR3 totals 15 residues. The CDR3 spells CASSSAGTGSYEQYF. The DNA for the CDR3 is TGTGCCAGCAGCTCGGCCGGGACAGGTTCCTACGAGCAGTACTTC.

The V gene is TRBV7-2, the J gene TRBJ2-7; a possible D gene is TRBD1 (5 bases). Germline CDR1 SGHTA, CDR2 FQGNSA. This CDR3 is built from 15 residues. The V end lost 4 bases, the J end lost 0 bases, and 13 bases lay between the germline ends. This chain's CDR3 is CASSSQTASSYEQYF. The CDR3 nucleotides read TGTGCCAGCAGCTCCCAGACAGCTAGCTCCTACGAGCAGTACTTC.

The CDR3 DNA sequence: TGCAGCGTCCACAGGGGAGGAACCCAGTACTTC. Protein: CSVHRGGTQYF. This chain links TRBV29-1 with TRBJ2-5; TRBD1 is a possible D gene (7 bases). Germline V gives CDR1 SQVTM, CDR2 ANQGSEA. This CDR3 spans 11 amino acids. V was trimmed by 6 bases and J by 8 bases, leaving 13 bases between them.

In its sample, this clone was seen a few times. The CDR3 loop is CASSLTTGSYNEQFF. The CDR3 nucleotides are TGTGCCAGCAGCTTAACCACCGGGAGTTACAATGAGCAGTTCTTC. This chain joins TRBV7-3 and TRBJ2-1; a weak D match, TRBD2 (6 bases). Trimming left V 0 bases short and J 4 bases short, with 10 bases between. The CDR3 loop spans 15 amino acids. Looked up from germline, CDR1 is SGHTA and CDR2 is FQGTGA. The full variable domain, completed using reference TRBV7-3 and TRBJ2-1, is GAGVSQTPSNKVTEKGKYVELRCDPISGHTALYWYRQSLGQGPEFLIYFQGTGAADDSGLPNDRFFAVRPEGSVSTLKIQRTERGDSAVYLCASSLTTGSYNEQFFGPGTRLTVL.

The rearrangement uses TRBV4-1 and TRBJ2-7, with 9 nucleotides matching TRBD2. CDR3 length: 16 residues. Trimming removed 1 base from V and 3 bases from J; junction bases left unmatched: 7. Germline values: CDR1 MGHRA, CDR2 YSYEKL. As DNA, the CDR3 is TGCGCCAGCAGCCAAGCCCCTAGTAGCGGGAGCTACGAGCAGTACTTC. This translates into CASSQAPSSGSYEQYF.

The V call is TRBV29-1, the J call TRBJ1-2; TRBD1 aligns across 11 bases. With V trimmed by 6 bases and J by 4 bases, 7 bases remained unmatched. Germline V gene sequence: CDR1 SQVTM, CDR2 ANQGSEA. The CDR3 has 14 amino acids. DNA of the CDR3: TGCAGCGTGTTGGACAGGGGGCGCGGCTATGGCTACACCTTC. This codes for CSVLDRGRGYGYTF.

The V gene is TRBV18, the J gene TRBJ1-4; unclear D gene. Trimming shortened V by 4 bases and J by 4 bases, and 7 bases separated the two germline ends. The CDR3 consists of 13 residues. Looked up from germline, CDR1 is KGHSH and CDR2 is LQKENI. The CDR3 sequence: CASSQRGNEKLFF. In DNA, the CDR3 is TGTGCCAGCTCACAGCGGGGTAATGAAAAACTGTTTTTT.

V usage is TRBV9 and J usage is TRBJ1-1, with 10 bases lining up with TRBD1. Germline CDR1 is SGDLS and CDR2 is YYNGEE. V was clipped by 4 bases and J by 5 bases; unmatched bases: 8. The CDR3 length is 15 residues. CDR3 amino acids: CASSPRGTGETEAFF. For the CDR3, the DNA is TGTGCCAGCAGCCCTAGGGGGACAGGGGAAACTGAAGCTTTCTTT.

J is TRBJ1-3 and V is TRBV11-3; D is unclear. The length of the CDR3 is 14 residues. Germline loops: CDR1 SGHNT, CDR2 YENEEA. V lost 4 bases to trimming and J lost 1 base, with 8 bases between them. The CDR3: CASSSGNSGNTIYF. CDR3 nucleotide sequence: TGTGCCAGCAGCTCGGGGAATTCTGGAAACACCATATATTTT.

The chain combines TRBV9 with TRBJ1-6; perhaps TRBD1 as D (6 bases). The germline gives CDR1 SGDLS, CDR2 YYNGEE. The CDR3 has 16 residues. Trimming took 3 bases from V and 5 from J, leaving 15 bases between them. The CDR3 sequence: CASSATPGHDNSPLHF. DNA of the CDR3: TGTGCCAGCAGCGCCACCCCGGGACACGATAATTCACCCCTCCACTTT.

J is TRBJ2-1 and V is TRBV7-2, with 8 bases aligning to TRBD2. CDR3 size: 16 residues. Germline loops: CDR1 SGHTA, CDR2 FQGNSA. Losses at the gene ends were 5 bases for V and 5 bases for J; bases not matched to a gene: 11. CDR3 sequence reads: CASSPRLAISNNEQFF. The CDR3 DNA sequence: TGTGCCAGCAGCCCCCGACTAGCGATTTCTAACAATGAGCAGTTCTTC.

The chain employs TRBV2 and TRBJ1-2; TRBD1 agrees at 9 bases. V lost 3 bases to trimming and J lost 4 bases; unmatched junction nucleotides: 12. This CDR3 comprises 17 residues. CDR1 is SNHLY and CDR2 is FYNNEI in the germline V gene. CDR3 loop: CASSEGDRVFTTYGYTF. DNA of the CDR3: TGTGCCAGCAGTGAGGGGGACAGGGTATTTACAACCTATGGCTACACCTTC.

This sequence joins TRBV7-2 and TRBJ1-2, with D tentatively TRBD1 (5 bases). The CDR3 is made up of 13 amino acids. V dropped 4 bases and J dropped 8 bases, with 14 bases sitting between them. Germline CDR1 and CDR2: SGHTA and FQGNSA. This CDR3 reads CASSSYGGRGYTF. CDR3 sequence (DNA): TGTGCCAGCAGCTCTTATGGGGGGAGAGGCTACACCTTC.

The chain combines TRBV2 with TRBJ2-5; 10 positions match TRBD2. CDR1 and CDR2 from the germline V gene are SNHLY and FYNNEI. The J segment lost 4 bases and the V segment lost 7 bases, leaving 3 bases of the junction unmatched. The CDR3 consists of 13 residues. CDR3 amino acids: CASTSGSRETQYF. The CDR3 nucleotides read TGTGCCAGCACTAGCGGGAGTCGAGAGACCCAGTACTTC. The full variable domain, completed using reference TRBV2 and TRBJ2-5, is EPEVTQTPSHQVTQMGQEVILRCVPISNHLYFYWYRQILGQKVEFLVSFYNNEISEKSEIFDDQFSVERPDGSNFTLKIRSTKLEDSAMYFCASTSGSRETQYFGPGTRLLVL.

V usage is TRBV6-2 or TRBV6-3 and J usage is TRBJ2-3; perhaps TRBD1 as D (5 bases). The germline V and J ends were trimmed by 5 bases and 4 bases, with 7 bases remaining between them. Per germline, CDR1 MNHEY and CDR2 SVGEGT. The CDR3 loop spans 12 amino acids. CDR3: CASSQGADTQYF. CDR3 nucleotides: TGTGCCAGCAGTCAAGGGGCAGATACGCAGTATTTT.

This chain links TRBV11-2 with TRBJ1-4; D not resolved. CDR3 length equals 13 residues. The germline V gene encodes CDR1 SGHAT and CDR2 FQNNGV. With 5 bases removed from V and 10 bases from J, the gap between germline ends came to 14 bases. The CDR3 region is CASSPNLSGKLFF. CDR3 nucleotide sequence: TGTGCCAGCAGCCCCAACCTATCTGGAAAACTGTTTTTT.

V is TRBV3-1 (or the pseudogene TRBV3-2) and J is TRBJ1-2; D remains ambiguous. Germline loops: CDR1 LGHDT, CDR2 YNNKEL (reference sequence). This CDR3 spans 12 amino acids. Trimming stripped 4 bases from V and 8 bases from J, with 11 bases between. The CDR3 DNA reads TGTGCCAGCAGCCTCGGGCCGGGGGGCTACACCTTC. Amino acid sequence: CASSLGPGGYTF.

Only a few counts were recorded for this clone. The chain joins TRBV20-1 to TRBJ1-4, with D unclear. The V gene's germline CDR1 is DFQATT and CDR2 SNEGSKA (reference sequence). This CDR3 comprises 11 residues. The chain's CDR3 is CGQRFNEKLFF. As DNA, the CDR3 is TGCGGGCAGAGATTTAATGAAAAACTGTTTTTT.

The rearrangement uses TRBV9 and TRBJ2-3; 11 bases map to TRBD2. Germline V lookup: CDR1 SGDLS, CDR2 YYNGEE. The CDR3 spans 16 residues. V trimming: 4 bases; J trimming: 5 bases; junction bases outside the gene matches: 9. This CDR3 is CASSPTRLAGGDTQYF. CDR3 DNA: TGTGCCAGCAGCCCAACGAGGCTAGCGGGAGGAGATACGCAGTATTTT.

V is TRBV10-3 and J is TRBJ1-1; D is uncertain. This CDR3 contains 15 residues. CDR1 is ENHRY and CDR2 is SYGVKD in the germline V gene. Trimming removed 7 bases from V and 1 base from J, with 16 bases in between. CDR3: CAIKEQQTTNTEAFF. In DNA, the CDR3 is TGTGCCATCAAAGAACAACAGACGACGAACACTGAAGCTTTCTTT.